The 30 T cell receptor beta chains given below trace back to one sample, sequenced in a study of blood T cells in healthy people across ages. Combining a sample-barcoded 5' primer with a J-beta primer mix, a second PCR ran for about 6 to 12 cycles. TCRdb re-called the 5' RACE reads with MiXCR, one entry per CDR3 protein. The sample lists 800,000 to 950,000 distinct CDR3 sequences, 25% to 35% occurring once. This sample also belongs to another study, concerning T cells of mothers and their children.

Sequenced material: blood. These receptors were collected from a woman aged 40 to 49 in good health.

CDR3 coding DNA: TGTGCCAGCAGTTCGACAGGGGAGTCTTTGTATGGCTACACCTTC. The encoded protein is CASSSTGESLYGYTF. The chain is built from TRBV28 and TRBJ1-2, with 8 bases aligning to TRBD1. This CDR3 region has 15 residues. Germline V gives CDR1 MDHEN, CDR2 SYDVKM. Trimming took 4 bases from V and 5 from J; bases not matched to a gene: 9.

This clonotype was seen repeatedly, ten times or more. The rearrangement joins TRBV20-1 to TRBJ2-5; 8 bases are shared with TRBD1. This CDR3 has 17 residues. J was trimmed by 4 bases and V by 1 base; bases with no gene match: 14. Germline V gives CDR1 DFQATT, CDR2 SNEGSKA (reference sequence). The CDR3 loop is CSARGSGTGVSGETQYF. As DNA, the CDR3 is TGCAGTGCTAGAGGTTCGGGGACAGGTGTATCGGGAGAGACCCAGTACTTC.

Only a few counts were recorded for this clonotype. This sequence joins TRBV3-1 and TRBJ2-2; 10 nucleotides match TRBD2. Germline V gene lookup returns CDR1 LGHDT and CDR2 YNNKEL (reference sequence). CDR3 length: 18 amino acids. V was clipped by 0 bases and J by 3 bases; unmatched bases: 7. The CDR3 loop is CASSQDPLAGVDTGELFF. As DNA, the CDR3 is TGTGCCAGCAGCCAAGATCCCCTAGCGGGGGTTGACACCGGGGAGCTGTTTTTT.

Remarks on this clonotype: This CDR3 is missing its conserved last phenylalanine or tryptophan, likely due to a read error. The CDR3 protein is CASRRGLAGRQYQETQYS. CDR3 nucleotide sequence: TGTGCCAGCAGGCGGGGACTAGCGGGGCGACAGTACCAAGAGACCCAGTACTCC. The chain links TRBV12-3 or TRBV12-4 to TRBJ2-5, with 13 bases lining up with TRBD2. Trimming cost V 6 bases and J 0 bases; bases outside gene matches: 10. The CDR3 is 18 residues long.

This clonotype was seen a handful of times. The V call is TRBV28, the J call TRBJ1-6, with 7 bases matching TRBD1. Germline CDR1 and CDR2: MDHEN and SYDVKM. The CDR3 loop spans 15 amino acids. V shed 3 bases, J shed 5 bases, and the junction held 4 bases outside the gene matches. This CDR3 reads CASSFFQGDNSPLHF. CDR3 DNA sequence: TGTGCCAGCAGTTTCTTCCAGGGGGATAATTCACCCCTCCACTTT.

This clonotype was recorded at least ten times. The chain employs TRBV20-1 and TRBJ2-3, with a tentative D call TRBD2 (5 bases). Trimming took 3 bases from V and 4 from J, leaving 14 bases between them. The germline gives CDR1 DFQATT, CDR2 SNEGSKA (reference sequence). The CDR3 sequence is 14 residues long. The CDR3 spells CSASPPLRADTQYF. The CDR3 DNA is TGCAGTGCTAGCCCGCCTTTGAGGGCAGATACGCAGTATTTT.

This clonotype was recorded many times. The chain is built from TRBV12-5 and TRBJ2-5; no clear D gene. Germline lookup yields CDR1 LGHNT and CDR2 FRNRAP. The CDR3 extends over 12 amino acids. V lost 5 bases and J lost 7, with 11 bases in between. CDR3 loop: CASGVGVGTQYF. CDR3 DNA sequence: TGTGCTAGTGGTGTTGGGGTTGGGACCCAGTACTTC.

The chain carries TRBV7-2 and TRBJ1-1; 10 nucleotides line up with TRBD1. This CDR3 has 15 amino acids. The V and J ends lost 4 bases and 4 bases, in that order; junction bases with no gene match: 6. Germline V gene data show CDR1 as SGHTA and CDR2 as FQGNSA. The CDR3 nucleotides are TGTGCCAGCAGCTACCGGGACAGGGGAGTCACTGAAGCTTTCTTT. This codes for CASSYRDRGVTEAFF.

This clonotype showed up many times. This chain joins TRBV12-3 or TRBV12-4 and TRBJ2-5, with 11 bases that match TRBD1. The V segment lost 5 bases and the J segment 4 bases; nucleotides outside the gene matches: 6. This CDR3 contains 15 residues. The CDR3 sequence: CASSGGTGGRETQYF. The CDR3 DNA reads TGTGCCAGCAGTGGGGGGACAGGGGGAAGAGAGACCCAGTACTTC.

This clonotype has at least ten counts. The genes are TRBV7-6 and TRBJ1-2, with TRBD1 matching 9 bases. The CDR3 runs to 14 residues. With V trimmed by 4 bases and J by 8 bases, 8 bases remained unmatched. CDR1 and CDR2 (germline): SGHVS, FNYEAQ. CDR3: CASSSKQGAQGYTF. CDR3 in DNA: TGTGCCAGCAGCTCAAAACAGGGGGCTCAGGGCTACACCTTC. Complete variable domain (other parts from reference TRBV7-6 and TRBJ1-2): GAGVSQSPRYKVTKRGQDVALRCDPISGHVSLYWYRQALGQGPEFLTYFNYEAQQDKSGLPNDRFSAERPEGSISTLTIQRTEQRDSAMYRCASSSKQGAQGYTFGSGTRLTVV.

V and J are TRBV12-3 or TRBV12-4 and TRBJ1-4; the D is unclear. V dropped 6 bases and J dropped 8 bases, with 13 bases sitting between them. The CDR3 covers 13 residues. CDR3: CASRYTGTEKLFF. Written as DNA, the CDR3 is TGTGCCAGCAGATACACCGGAACGGAAAAACTGTTTTTT.

The chain links TRBV20-1 to TRBJ2-4, with D unclear. The CDR3 contains 12 residues. Trimming shortened V by 3 bases and J by 8 bases, and 11 bases separated the two germline ends. Per the germline V gene, CDR1 is DFQATT and CDR2 is SNEGSKA (reference sequence). CDR3 amino acids: CSARDVRDIQYF. For the CDR3, the DNA is TGCAGTGCTAGGGACGTACGAGACATTCAGTACTTC.

The CDR3, as DNA: TGCAGTGTTTCGACGGATAGCAATCAGCCCCAGCATTTT. Translated: CSVSTDSNQPQHF. The rearrangement joins TRBV20-1 to TRBJ1-5, with unresolved D. The CDR3 is made up of 13 amino acids. V lost 7 bases and J lost 0, with 10 bases in between. Germline assignment: CDR1 DFQATT and CDR2 SNEGSKA (reference sequence).

This clonotype occurred many times. The CDR3: CSVAAGGAYEQYF. The CDR3 DNA reads TGCAGCGTTGCGGCGGGGGGGGCTTACGAGCAGTACTTC. The chain carries TRBV29-1 and TRBJ2-7; 9 bases are shared with TRBD2. This CDR3 is built from 13 residues. Germline CDR1 and CDR2: SQVTM and ANQGSEA. V lost 4 bases to trimming and J lost 4 bases; unmatched junction nucleotides: 5.

This chain links TRBV11-2 with TRBJ2-1; TRBD1 might be the D (7 bases). The CDR3 loop spans 16 amino acids. Trimming stripped 5 bases from V and 8 bases from J, with 22 bases between. Looked up from germline, CDR1 is SGHAT and CDR2 is FQNNGV. This CDR3 is CASSARSGGNIDEQFF. The CDR3 nucleotides are TGTGCCAGCAGCGCCCGGTCAGGGGGGAATATAGATGAGCAGTTCTTC.

This clonotype was observed at least ten times. CDR3 nucleotide sequence: TGCGCCAGCAGCTTGGCCGGGGGCAGCAGCTCTGGGGCCAACGTCCTGACTTTC. Its protein is CASSLAGGSSSGANVLTF. V and J are TRBV5-1 and TRBJ2-6; D assignment may be TRBD1 or TRBD2 (6 bases each). Germline V gene sequence: CDR1 SGHRS, CDR2 YFSETQ. The CDR3 extends over 18 amino acids. V was trimmed by 0 bases and J by 0 bases, leaving 13 bases between them.

J is TRBJ1-4 and V is TRBV27, with a tentative D call TRBD1 (6 bases). V was pared by 7 bases and J by 0 bases, with 12 bases between. CDR3 length equals 15 residues. Germline V gene lookup returns CDR1 MNHEY and CDR2 SMNVEV (reference sequence). The CDR3 sequence: CASKDSLATNEKLFF. The CDR3 coding sequence is TGTGCCAGCAAGGACAGCCTCGCAACTAATGAAAAACTGTTTTTT. Based on the CDR3 plus reference TRBV27 and TRBJ1-4, the full variable domain is EAQVTQNPRYLITVTGKKLTVTCSQNMNHEYMSWYRQDPGLGLRQIYYSMNVEVTDKGDVPEGYKVSRKEKRNFPLILESPSPNQTSLYFCASKDSLATNEKLFFGSGTQLSVL.

This clonotype was seen repeatedly, ten times or more. DNA for the CDR3: TGCAGTAAAACAGATGGGATGCCGCCGCAGTATTTT. This translates into CSKTDGMPPQYF. This sequence joins TRBV20-1 and TRBJ2-3; the D is unclear. Trimming took 8 bases from V and 10 from J, leaving 19 bases between them. The germline V gene has CDR1 DFQATT and CDR2 SNEGSKA (reference sequence). The CDR3 has 12 residues.

In this sample, this clonotype turned up a few times. The chain combines TRBV2 with TRBJ2-4, with D possibly called TRBD1 or TRBD2 (5 bases each). This CDR3 is built from 15 residues. Between the trimmed V and J ends, which lost 4 bases and 13 bases, there was a span of 23 bases. Germline V gives CDR1 SNHLY, CDR2 FYNNEI. The CDR3 nucleotides read TGTGCCAGCAGTGGTAAGGGGACGGCTTCCGGGGAGCAGTACTTC. Translated: CASSGKGTASGEQYF.

This clonotype showed up just a few times. This rearrangement joins TRBV28 to TRBJ1-1; no definite D call. The ends were cut back, 4 bases at V and 4 bases at J, with 13 bases in the middle. The length of the CDR3 is 14 residues. CDR1 and CDR2 from the germline V gene are MDHEN and SYDVKM. DNA for the CDR3: TGTGCCAGCAGTTCGCTCCTAGGTACCACTGAAGCTTTCTTT. Protein: CASSSLLGTTEAFF.

The chain is built from TRBV27 and TRBJ2-5; perhaps D is TRBD1 or TRBD2 (5 bases each). V gave up 5 bases and J gave up 2 bases, with 15 bases separating them. This CDR3 spans 15 amino acids. Per germline, CDR1 MNHEY and CDR2 SMNVEV (reference sequence). The CDR3 reads CASSGYRDGQETQYF. CDR3 coding DNA: TGTGCCAGCAGTGGATACCGGGACGGGCAAGAGACCCAGTACTTC.

Details on this clonotype: A much larger clone is a single base away; this may be a read error. The V call is TRBV4-1, the J call TRBJ2-7; D is undetermined. Germline lookup yields CDR1 MGHRA and CDR2 YSYEKL. The length of the CDR3 is 14 residues. The CDR3 coding sequence is TGCGCCAGCAGCCCCCGTGAGGCCTCCTACGAGCGGTACTTC. It encodes CASSPREASYERYF.

Note on this clonotype: Given a much more abundant clone one base away, this may be a read error. This chain links TRBV7-2 with TRBJ1-2; TRBD1 is a possible D gene (5 bases). CDR1 and CDR2 from the germline V gene are SGHTA and FQGNSA. The CDR3 is made up of 15 amino acids. The CDR3 nucleotides read TGTGTCAGCAGCTTAGACAGCCAAATTAACTATGGCTACACCTTC. This gives the protein CVSSLDSQINYGYTF.

The chain is built from TRBV29-1 and TRBJ2-2, with D unclear. Germline V gene lookup returns CDR1 SQVTM and CDR2 ANQGSEA. This CDR3 spans 15 amino acids. Between the trimmed V and J ends, which lost 4 bases and 0 bases, there was a span of 12 bases. CDR3 bases: TGCAGCGTTGCCAAATCTGGCTCGAACACCGGGGAGCTGTTTTTT. Translating gives CSVAKSGSNTGELFF.

This chain links TRBV14 with TRBJ1-1, with unresolved D. This CDR3 contains 14 residues. CDR1 is SGHDN and CDR2 is FVKESK in the germline V gene. Between the trimmed V and J ends, which lost 4 bases and 5 bases, there was a span of 14 bases. CDR3 in DNA: TGTGCCAGCAGCCCCCTCGGGGTAAGGACTGAAGCTTTCTTT. Its protein product is CASSPLGVRTEAFF. Drawing the rest from reference TRBV14 and TRBJ1-1, the complete variable domain is EAGVTQFPSHSVIEKGQTVTLRCDPISGHDNLYWYRRVMGKEIKFLLHFVKESKQDESGMPNNRFLAERTGGTYSTLKVQPAELEDSGVYFCASSPLGVRTEAFFGQGTRLTVV.

As concerns this clonotype: This may arise from a read error, as a much more abundant clone is one base away. V usage is TRBV6-6 and J usage is TRBJ2-1, with TRBD2 as a possible D gene (6 bases). The CDR3 loop spans 13 amino acids. CDR1 and CDR2 from the germline V gene are MNHNY and SVGAGI (reference sequence). The CDR3 DNA follows: TGTGCCGGCAGTTACACCCGGCGGGGTGAGCAGTTCTTC. The encoded protein is CAGSYTRRGEQFF.

This clonotype was observed a handful of times. The chain has TRBV6-4 and TRBJ2-5; D is undetermined. The germline gives CDR1 MRHNA, CDR2 SNTAGT. The CDR3 runs to 13 residues. Trimming removed 3 bases from V and 1 base from J, with 6 bases in between. The CDR3 coding sequence is TGTGCCAGCAGTGAGAACTTCCAAGAGACCCAGTACTTC. Translated: CASSENFQETQYF.

The genes are TRBV20-1 and TRBJ1-1; perhaps TRBD1 as D (6 bases). This CDR3 contains 14 residues. CDR1 is DFQATT and CDR2 is SNEGSKA in the germline V gene (reference sequence). Trimming took off 6 bases at V and 1 base at J, with 15 bases between the two ends. In DNA form, the CDR3 reads TGCAGTGCGTCGACAGGTTCCTCGAACACTGAAGCTTTCTTT. Its protein is CSASTGSSNTEAFF.

V and J are TRBV6-5 and TRBJ1-5; D might be TRBD1 (5 bases). Germline V gene data show CDR1 as MNHEY and CDR2 as SVGAGI. V lost 2 bases and J 3 bases, leaving 8 bases between the germline ends. This CDR3 region has 14 residues. The CDR3 nucleotides read TGTGCCAGCAGTTACGGGGGGTACAATCAGCCCCAGCATTTT. Its translation is CASSYGGYNQPQHF.

V usage is TRBV28 and J usage is TRBJ1-4; 7 positions agree with TRBD1. Looked up from germline, CDR1 is MDHEN and CDR2 is SYDVKM. Trimming took 3 bases from V and 2 from J; bases not matched to a gene: 3. CDR3 length equals 15 residues. In nucleotides, the CDR3 is TGTGCCAGCAGTTTCCTGACAGGGACTAATGAAAAACTGTTTTTT. Translating it yields CASSFLTGTNEKLFF.